This TCR beta chain was captured in a study of shared clonotypes between healthy human individuals. This CDR3 comprises 15 residues. Trimming removed 5 bases from V and 7 bases from J, with 18 bases in between. The germline V gene encodes CDR1 SEHNR and CDR2 FQNEAQ (reference sequence). Source study methods: Filtering differed because ImmunoSEQ produced junction-only sequences that carried no quality scores. Using immunoSEQ multiplex PCR, the repertoire was profiled, and TCRdb retains in-frame clones only, with some absent. V and J calls plus clone size are reproduced from that table; the DNA served to infer D and trimming. The sample consists of about 1.5 million clones, nearly 99% of them appearing once.

The clonotype was recovered from a man between 25 and 39 years old in good health. The rearrangement joins TRBV7-9 to TRBJ2-1, with TRBD2 as a possible D gene (6 bases). Specimen: naive CD4+ T cells sorted from blood. Subset specified: CD45RA+ positively selected. CDR3 in amino acids: CASSADGGPRNEQFF. The CDR3 DNA is TGTGCCAGCAGCGCTGACGGGGGTCCCCGGAATGAGCAGTTCTTC.